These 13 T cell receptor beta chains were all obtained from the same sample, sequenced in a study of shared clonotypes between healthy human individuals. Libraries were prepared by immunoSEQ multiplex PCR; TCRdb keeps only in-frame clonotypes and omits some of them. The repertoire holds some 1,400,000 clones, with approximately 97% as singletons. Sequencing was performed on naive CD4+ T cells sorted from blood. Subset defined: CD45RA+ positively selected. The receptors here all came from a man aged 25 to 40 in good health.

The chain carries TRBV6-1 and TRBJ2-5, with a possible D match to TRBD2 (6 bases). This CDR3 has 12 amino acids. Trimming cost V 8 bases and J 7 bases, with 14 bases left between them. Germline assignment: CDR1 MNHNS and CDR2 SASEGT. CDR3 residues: CASLWEDGTQYF. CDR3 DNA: TGTGCCAGCCTGTGGGAGGACGGGACCCAGTACTTC.

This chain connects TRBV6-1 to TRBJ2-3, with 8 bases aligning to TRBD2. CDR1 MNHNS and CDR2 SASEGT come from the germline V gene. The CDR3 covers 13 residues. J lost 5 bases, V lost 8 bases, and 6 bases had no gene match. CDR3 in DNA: TGTGCCAGCCGGGCGGGAGGATTAGATACGCAGTATTTT. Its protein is CASRAGGLDTQYF.

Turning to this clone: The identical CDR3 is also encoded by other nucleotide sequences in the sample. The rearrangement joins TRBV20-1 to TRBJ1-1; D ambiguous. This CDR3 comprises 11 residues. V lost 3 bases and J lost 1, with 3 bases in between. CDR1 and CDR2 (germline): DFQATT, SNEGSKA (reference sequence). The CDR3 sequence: CSARGNTEAFF. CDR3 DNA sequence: TGCAGTGCTAGGGGGAACACTGAAGCTTTCTTT.

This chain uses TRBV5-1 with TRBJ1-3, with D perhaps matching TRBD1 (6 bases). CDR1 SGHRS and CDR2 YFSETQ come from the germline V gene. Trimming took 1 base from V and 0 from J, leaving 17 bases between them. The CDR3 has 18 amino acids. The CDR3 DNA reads TGCGCCAGCAGCTTGAACCGGGACACGGAAACCTCTGGAAACACCATATATTTT. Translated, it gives CASSLNRDTETSGNTIYF.

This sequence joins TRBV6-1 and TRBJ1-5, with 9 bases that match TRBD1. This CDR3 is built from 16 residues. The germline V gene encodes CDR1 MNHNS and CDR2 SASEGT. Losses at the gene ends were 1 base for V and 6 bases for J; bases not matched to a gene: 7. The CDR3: CASSEGQGVRGQPQHF. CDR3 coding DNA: TGTGCCAGCAGTGAAGGACAGGGGGTTAGGGGTCAGCCCCAGCATTTT.

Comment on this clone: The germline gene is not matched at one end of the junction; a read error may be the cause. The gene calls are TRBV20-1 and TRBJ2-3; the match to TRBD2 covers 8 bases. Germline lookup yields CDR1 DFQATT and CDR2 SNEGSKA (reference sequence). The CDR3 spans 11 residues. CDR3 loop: CSARDGLAGNF. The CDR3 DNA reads TGCAGTGCTAGAGATGGGCTAGCGGGTAATTTT.

As DNA, the CDR3 is TGTGCCAGCTCACCACAAGCAGGGGGTAGTCAGCCCCAGCATTTT. Translation gives CASSPQAGGSQPQHF. V is TRBV18 and J is TRBJ1-5, with TRBD1 matching over 7 bases. Germline V CDR1 and CDR2: KGHSH, LQKENI. V lost 1 base to trimming and J lost 6 bases; unmatched junction nucleotides: 6. This CDR3 region has 15 residues. Filled out from reference TRBV18 and TRBJ1-5, the complete variable domain reads NAGVMQNPRHLVRRRGQEARLRCSPMKGHSHVYWYRQLPEEGLKFMVYLQKENIIDESGMPKERFSAEFPKEGPSILRIQQVVRGDSAAYFCASSPQAGGSQPQHFGDGTRLSIL.

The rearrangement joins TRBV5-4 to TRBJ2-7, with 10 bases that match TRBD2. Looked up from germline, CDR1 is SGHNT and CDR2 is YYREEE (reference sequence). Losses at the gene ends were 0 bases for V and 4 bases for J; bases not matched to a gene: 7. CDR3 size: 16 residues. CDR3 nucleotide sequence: TGTGCCAGCAGCTTGGGGCCTAGCGGGAGACGGTACGAGCAGTACTTC. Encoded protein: CASSLGPSGRRYEQYF.

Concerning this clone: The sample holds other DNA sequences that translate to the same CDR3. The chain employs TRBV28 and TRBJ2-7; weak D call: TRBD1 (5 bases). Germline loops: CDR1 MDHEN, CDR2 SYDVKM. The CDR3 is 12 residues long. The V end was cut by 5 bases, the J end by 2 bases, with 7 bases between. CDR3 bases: TGTGCCAGCAGTCAGGGCCCCTACGAGCAGTACTTC. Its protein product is CASSQGPYEQYF. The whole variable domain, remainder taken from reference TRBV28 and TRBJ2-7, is DVKVTQSSRYLVKRTGEKVFLECVQDMDHENMFWYRQDPGLGLRLIYFSYDVKMKEKGDIPEGYSVSREKKERFSLILESASTNQTSMYLCASSQGPYEQYFGPGTRLTVT.

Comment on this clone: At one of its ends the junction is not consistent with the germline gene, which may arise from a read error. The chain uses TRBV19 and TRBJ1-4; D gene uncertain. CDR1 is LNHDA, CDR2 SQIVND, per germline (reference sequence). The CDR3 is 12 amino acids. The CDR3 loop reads CASSSGRHPRVF. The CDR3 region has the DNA TGTGCCAGTAGTAGTGGACGGCACCCCAGAGTTTTT.

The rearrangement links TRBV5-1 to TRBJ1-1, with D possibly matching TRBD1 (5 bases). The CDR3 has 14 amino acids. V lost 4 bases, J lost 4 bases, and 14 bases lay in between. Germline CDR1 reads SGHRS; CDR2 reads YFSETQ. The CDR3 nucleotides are TGCGCCAGCAGCCCGGGGGAGCTTGGCACTGAAGCTTTCTTT. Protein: CASSPGELGTEAFF.

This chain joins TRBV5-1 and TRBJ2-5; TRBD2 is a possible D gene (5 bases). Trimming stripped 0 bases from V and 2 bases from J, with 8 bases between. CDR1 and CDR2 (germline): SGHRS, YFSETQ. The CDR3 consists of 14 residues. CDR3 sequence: CASSLEPGQETQYF. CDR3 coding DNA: TGCGCCAGCAGCTTGGAACCGGGGCAAGAGACCCAGTACTTC.

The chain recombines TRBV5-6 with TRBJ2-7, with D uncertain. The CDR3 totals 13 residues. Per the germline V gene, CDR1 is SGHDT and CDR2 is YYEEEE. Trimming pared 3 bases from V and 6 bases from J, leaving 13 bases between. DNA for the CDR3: TGTGCCAGCAGCTCACGGACCTTTACCGAGCAGTACTTC. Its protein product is CASSSRTFTEQYF.